This is a list of T cell receptor beta chains from one sample in a study of blood T cells in healthy people across ages. TCRdb itself ran the 5' RACE reads through MiXCR, one entry per CDR3 protein. The data contain hundreds of thousands of distinct CDR3 sequences, approximately 52% of them singletons. The sequencing input was blood. The source is a man in his 60s in good health. CDR3s include the opening cysteine and the closing phenylalanine or tryptophan. D genes are given only for firm matches. Clone size is shown for a subset of rows, as once, few, many or a class of expanded clone.

v_call,j_call,clone_size,d_call,cdr3_aa,cdr3_nt
TRBV7-2,TRBJ2-3,.,.,CASSREDSGPDTQYF,TGTGCCAGCAGCCGGGAAGATTCGGGCCCAGATACGCAGTATTTT
TRBV29-1,TRBJ2-1,.,.,CSDRVGSNSYNEQFF,TGCAGCGACCGCGTCGGGAGTAATTCCTACAATGAGCAGTTCTTC
TRBV27,TRBJ1-4,.,.,CASSLGTTNEKLFF,TGTGCCAGCAGTTTAGGCACAACTAATGAAAAACTGTTTTTT
TRBV6-1,TRBJ2-4,.,.,CASSEGRGGSVKDIQYF,TGTGCCAGCAGTGAAGGTCGCGGGGGCTCCGTGAAAGACATTCAGTACTTC
TRBV4-3,TRBJ1-4,.,TRBD1,CASSQLDRANEKLFF,TGCGCCAGCAGCCAACTTGACAGGGCTAATGAAAAACTGTTTTTT
TRBV28,TRBJ2-4,.,.,CASTGGVLRNIQYF,TGTGCCAGCACCGGCGGAGTTCTCAGAAACATTCAGTACTTC
TRBV11-2,TRBJ2-3,few,TRBD2,CASSLGITSGGTDTQYF,TGTGCCAGCAGCTTGGGGATCACTAGCGGCGGCACAGATACGCAGTATTTT
TRBV15,TRBJ1-5,once,.,CATSRVKDHNQPQHF,TGTGCCACCAGCAGAGTCAAGGATCACAATCAGCCCCAGCATTTT
TRBV11-1,TRBJ2-7,.,.,CASSYGGDSYEQYF,TGTGCCAGCAGCTACGGGGGCGACTCCTACGAGCAGTACTTC
TRBV5-1,TRBJ2-3,few,.,CASSLETNTDTQYF,TGCGCCAGCAGCTTGGAAACCAACACAGATACGCAGTATTTT
TRBV6-2/TRBV6-3,TRBJ2-5,.,.,CASSLPVGPPRETQYF,TGTGCCAGCAGTTTACCAGTCGGGCCCCCAAGGGAGACCCAGTACTTC
TRBV21-1,TRBJ2-7,few,.,CASSPPGGEQYF,TGTGCCAGCAGCCCACCGGGGGGCGAGCAGTACTTC
TRBV7-8,TRBJ2-1,.,TRBD2,CASSPRPSGSFYNEQFF,TGTGCCAGCAGCCCTCGGCCTAGCGGGAGTTTTTACAATGAGCAGTTCTTC
TRBV12-3/TRBV12-4,TRBJ2-1,few,.,CASSFARKSSFF,TGTGCCAGCAGTTTCGCCAGGAAGAGCTCGTTCTTC
TRBV11-2,TRBJ2-5,.,.,CASSLDLAGRETQYF,TGTGCCAGCAGCTTAGATCTGGCAGGCAGGGAGACCCAGTACTTC
TRBV6-2/TRBV6-3,TRBJ2-7,few,.,CASSSVTSSYEQYF,TGTGCCAGCAGTTCCGTAACGAGCTCCTACGAGCAGTACTTC
TRBV9,TRBJ1-5,.,.,CASSSPGLPNYGNQPQHF,TGTGCCAGCAGCTCCCCGGGACTTCCAAACTATGGCAATCAGCCCCAGCATTTT
TRBV5-1,TRBJ1-1,.,TRBD1,CASSYPGTGLEAFF,TGCGCCAGCAGCTACCCCGGGACAGGCCTTGAAGCTTTCTTT
TRBV6-5,TRBJ2-3,.,TRBD2,CASSGGLANTDTQYF,TGTGCCAGCAGTGGGGGACTAGCGAACACAGATACGCAGTATTTT
TRBV20-1,TRBJ2-3,.,.,CSAPQEVRTDTQYF,TGCAGTGCTCCTCAGGAGGTGAGGACAGATACGCAGTATTTT
TRBV11-2,TRBJ1-2,.,TRBD1,CASSPGTATNYGYTF,TGTGCCAGCAGCCCCGGGACAGCTACTAACTATGGCTACACCTTC
TRBV29-1,TRBJ2-7,few,.,CSVVGSGAHSYEQYF,TGCAGCGTTGTGGGTAGCGGAGCCCACTCCTACGAGCAGTACTTC
TRBV28,TRBJ1-4,.,.,CASSSLDNPNEKLFF,TGTGCCAGCAGTTCGCTTGACAATCCTAATGAAAAACTGTTTTTT
TRBV4-1,TRBJ2-7,few,.,CASSLQGGGSSYEQYF,TGCGCCAGCAGCCTCCAAGGTGGAGGGAGCTCCTACGAGCAGTACTTC
TRBV7-2,TRBJ2-3,.,.,CASSSPYDSGRGTQYF,TGTGCCAGCAGCTCCCCGTACGATTCGGGCCGTGGTACGCAGTATTTT
TRBV28,TRBJ2-3,.,TRBD2,CALRGGRTDTQYF,TGTGCCCTCCGGGGGGGACGAACAGATACGCAGTATTTT
TRBV12-5,TRBJ2-4,few,TRBD1,CASEPGQGIENIQYF,TGTGCTAGCGAACCGGGACAGGGGATTGAAAACATTCAGTACTTC
TRBV23-1,TRBJ2-5,few,TRBD2,CASSAGLAVETQYF,TGCGCCAGCAGCGCGGGACTAGCAGTTGAGACCCAGTACTTC
TRBV9,TRBJ2-7,.,.,CASSQTGTDSYEQYF,TGTGCCAGCAGCCAAACGGGGACCGATTCCTACGAGCAGTACTTC
TRBV20-1,TRBJ2-3,.,.,CSAPPGTDTQYF,TGCAGTGCTCCCCCGGGCACAGATACGCAGTATTTT
TRBV3-1,TRBJ1-1,.,.,CASSQNPGPEAFF,TGTGCCAGCAGCCAAAATCCCGGCCCTGAAGCTTTCTTT
TRBV6-1,TRBJ2-3,.,TRBD1,CASSEARDRAVSDTQYF,TGTGCCAGCAGTGAAGCCCGGGACAGGGCAGTATCTGATACGCAGTATTTT
TRBV20-1,TRBJ2-3,.,.,CSGPLGDTQYF,TGCAGTGGGCCCCTGGGAGATACGCAGTATTTT
TRBV7-2,TRBJ1-1,once,.,CASRLGRQGEAFF,TGTGCCAGCAGATTGGGCAGGCAAGGTGAAGCTTTCTTT
TRBV7-2,TRBJ2-3,.,TRBD2,CASSTSSGSSDTQYF,TGTGCCAGCAGCACATCTAGCGGGAGCTCAGATACGCAGTATTTT
TRBV24-1,TRBJ2-1,.,TRBD2,CATSDPGTSGTGEQFF,TGTGCCACCAGTGATCCCGGGACTAGCGGGACAGGGGAGCAGTTCTTC
TRBV20-1,TRBJ1-2,.,.,CSADPGLGGYTF,TGCAGTGCTGACCCGGGGCTCGGAGGCTACACCTTC
TRBV20-1,TRBJ2-1,few,TRBD2,CSARDPRTSGGGLGNEQFF,TGCAGTGCTAGAGATCCTCGGACTAGCGGGGGGGGGTTGGGCAATGAGCAGTTCTTC
TRBV7-9,TRBJ2-7,.,.,CATAVETYEQYF,TGTGCCACTGCAGTCGAGACCTACGAGCAGTACTTC
TRBV18,TRBJ2-4,.,TRBD2,CASSPRGLEEQYF,TGTGCCAGCTCACCACGGGGACTAGAAGAGCAGTACTTC
TRBV20-1,TRBJ2-1,few,.,CSAPRISGNNEQFF,TGCAGTGCTCCCCGAATTTCAGGGAACAATGAGCAGTTCTTC
TRBV28,TRBJ2-5,.,TRBD1,CASSPAGGRQETQYF,TGTGCCAGCAGTCCCGCAGGGGGTCGGCAAGAGACCCAGTACTTC
TRBV5-1,TRBJ2-7,.,TRBD1,CASSLSPGQGSYEQYF,TGCGCCAGCAGCCTGAGTCCGGGACAGGGGAGCTACGAGCAGTACTTC
TRBV28,TRBJ2-1,.,TRBD1,CASTRGGDRGNEQFF,TGTGCCAGCACCAGGGGAGGGGACAGGGGAAATGAGCAGTTCTTC
TRBV7-9,TRBJ2-3,.,TRBD2,CASSLLGTRSTPDTQYF,TGTGCCAGCAGCTTACTTGGGACTAGATCGACCCCAGATACGCAGTATTTT
TRBV2,TRBJ2-7,.,TRBD2,CASLLAGASHEQYF,TGTGCCAGCCTACTAGCGGGAGCTTCCCACGAGCAGTACTTC
TRBV24-1,TRBJ2-5,.,TRBD2,CATSDGGRAQETQYF,TGTGCCACCAGTGACGGGGGGAGGGCCCAAGAGACCCAGTACTTC
TRBV10-3,TRBJ2-1,.,TRBD2,CAISESGSGSPYNEQFF,TGTGCCATCAGTGAGTCGGGTAGCGGGAGCCCCTACAATGAGCAGTTCTTC
TRBV9,TRBJ2-7,.,TRBD1,CASSVEAGQGLDEQYF,TGTGCCAGCAGCGTAGAAGCTGGACAGGGTCTCGACGAGCAGTACTTC
TRBV28,TRBJ1-5,.,TRBD1,CASSFVQGLMGNQPQHF,TGTGCCAGCAGTTTTGTACAGGGGCTTATGGGCAATCAGCCCCAGCATTTT
TRBV2,TRBJ2-1,few,.,CASSPRGGGGGAFF,TGTGCCAGCAGCCCCCGCGGTGGAGGCGGAGGTGCGTTCTTC
TRBV6-2/TRBV6-3,TRBJ2-6,.,TRBD1,CASSYPGTGGPLRDLTF,TGTGCCAGCAGTTACCCCGGGACAGGGGGCCCCCTCCGGGACCTGACTTTC
TRBV6-5,TRBJ2-5,many,TRBD2,CASSYMSGTPGTQYF,TGTGCCAGCAGTTACATGAGCGGGACGCCCGGGACCCAGTACTTC
TRBV6-2/TRBV6-3,TRBJ2-3,.,TRBD2,CASSYSPSGNSDTQYF,TGTGCCAGCAGTTACTCGCCTAGCGGGAACTCAGATACGCAGTATTTT